Listed below are T cell receptor beta chains from one sample, sequenced in a study of cytomegalovirus exposure and HLA in healthy donors. Assay used: immunoSEQ multiplex PCR; TCRdb lists only in-frame clones, some missing. The table records some 180,000 clones, around nine tenths of them present only once. The sample was PBMCs. These receptors all stem from a man in his thirties or forties in good health and CMV-seropositive. Each CDR3 is given with its conserved first and last residue. D genes are given only for firm matches. Only some rows state a clone size, as once, few, many or a class for expanded clones.

V	J	D	size	DNA	CDR3
TRBV5-6	TRBJ1-4	-	once	TGTGCCAGCAGCTTAACAGGCCGGAATGAAAAACTGTTTTTT	CASSLTGRNEKLFF
TRBV11-2	TRBJ1-2	TRBD1	-	TGTGCCAGCAGCTTAAGTCGGACAGGGCCAGTCTATGGCTACACCTTC	CASSLSRTGPVYGYTF
TRBV30	TRBJ1-5	-	-	TGTGCCTGGGGACGGGATCAGCCCCAGCATTTT	CAWGRDQPQHF
TRBV4-1	TRBJ2-1	-	-	TGCGCCAGCAGCCAAGGCCTGAACAATGAGCAGTTCTTC	CASSQGLNNEQFF
TRBV6-1	TRBJ2-5	-	few	TGTGCCGGCTCCAGGGGAAACAGGGAGACCCAGTACTTC	CAGSRGNRETQYF
TRBV27	TRBJ2-1	TRBD2	-	TGTGCCACCCGTCTGGGAGGGAGCTCCTACAATGAGCAGTTCTTC	CATRLGGSSYNEQFF
TRBV4-2	TRBJ2-2	-	-	TGTGCCAGCAGCCAAATAAATGCGGGAAACACCGGGGAGCTGTTTTTT	CASSQINAGNTGELFF
TRBV7-2	TRBJ2-3	TRBD2	-	TGTGCCAGCAGCTTAGTCCTAGCGGGAGGCACAGATACGCAGTATTTT	CASSLVLAGGTDTQYF
TRBV11-3	TRBJ2-2	TRBD1	-	TGTGCCAGCAGCTCCCCCCGGGACAGGGGTATAGGCACCGGGGAGCTGTTTTTT	CASSSPRDRGIGTGELFF
TRBV25-1	TRBJ2-3	-	once	TGTGCCAGCAGTGATCTCAGTAGCACAGATACGCAGTATTTT	CASSDLSSTDTQYF
TRBV5-1	TRBJ2-1	-	-	TGCGCCAGCACTTCAGGGGGGCGTTCTCTCGTCAATGAGCAGTTCTTC	CASTSGGRSLVNEQFF
TRBV5-6	TRBJ2-2	-	-	TGTGCCAGCAGCCCCAATCGACGATCCGGGGAGCTGTTTTTT	CASSPNRRSGELFF
TRBV5-6	TRBJ1-5	-	-	TGTGCCAGCAGCATTGGAAGGAATCAGCCCCAGCATTTT	CASSIGRNQPQHF